Listed below are T cell receptor beta chains from one sample, sequenced in a study of OX40 agonist ivuxolimab in advanced cancers. Method: immunoSEQ multiplex PCR; TCRdb's copy keeps in-frame clones and lacks some. The table records tens of thousands of clones, roughly 90% of them present only once. The sample consisted of CD4+ or CD8+ T cells sorted from blood, taken in a trial of the OX40 agonist ivuxolimab. These TCRs come from an adult with an advanced solid tumor such as melanoma, head and neck, liver or kidney cancer. Each CDR3 is given without its conserved first and last residue. Each record gives: V gene, J gene, CDR3 protein.

V: TRBV7-8; J: TRBJ2-1; CDR3: ASNTGASYNEQF
V: TRBV5-6; J: TRBJ2-3; CDR3: ASSSNRASTDTQY
V: TRBV19; J: TRBJ2-7; CDR3: ASSIMLAGPYEQY
V: TRBV5-1; J: TRBJ2-2; CDR3: ASSLGAGGLGGELF
V: TRBV6-5; J: TRBJ2-7; CDR3: ASSYGPGLSNEQY
V: TRBV11-3; J: TRBJ1-1; CDR3: ASSLGPGTEAF
V: TRBV6-5; J: TRBJ2-3; CDR3: ASSLTLGGADTQY
V: TRBV11-3; J: TRBJ2-7; CDR3: ASSLVRQASPLYEQY
V: TRBV6-5; J: TRBJ2-7; CDR3: ASSYSTGSSYEQY
V: TRBV2; J: TRBJ2-3; CDR3: ASSRIDGTDTQY
V: TRBV7-6; J: TRBJ2-6; CDR3: ASSSRGGQIGESGANVLT
V: TRBV6-5; J: TRBJ1-1; CDR3: ASSYSMGTEAF
V: TRBV6-6; J: TRBJ2-5; CDR3: ASNRPGEETQY
V: TRBV19; J: TRBJ1-2; CDR3: ASSIDWRGTSGYT
V: TRBV6-5; J: TRBJ2-7; CDR3: ASSYDRTYEQY
V: TRBV12-5; J: TRBJ1-2; CDR3: ASGSRQGVTYGYT
V: TRBV6-5; J: TRBJ1-2; CDR3: ASSEFHREYGYT
V: TRBV6-5; J: TRBJ2-3; CDR3: ASSIGGTDTQY
V: TRBV27; J: TRBJ2-3; CDR3: ASSLEDGRGTDTQY
V: TRBV9; J: TRBJ2-5; CDR3: ASSVSWSAQETQY
V: TRBV13; J: TRBJ1-3; CDR3: ASSYPVGTGPENTIY
V: TRBV7-9; J: TRBJ1-2; CDR3: ASSPQENYGYT
V: TRBV19; J: TRBJ1-4; CDR3: ASKAEKLF
V: TRBV19; J: TRBJ2-1; CDR3: ASSAAREVESYNEQF
V: TRBV10-2; J: TRBJ2-1; CDR3: ASSGGSHNEQF
V: TRBV4-2; J: TRBJ1-5; CDR3: ASSQTTGGSNQPQH
V: TRBV7-9; J: TRBJ1-3; CDR3: ASSRTAMDTIY
V: TRBV19; J: TRBJ1-5; CDR3: ASSNRWVDQPQH
V: TRBV11-2; J: TRBJ2-5; CDR3: ASSFRRLSDQY
V: TRBV5-1; J: TRBJ2-1; CDR3: ASSKGWVITDDEQF
V: TRBV28; J: TRBJ1-2; CDR3: ASSFLALYGYT
V: TRBV7-8; J: TRBJ2-3; CDR3: ASSLETPRADTQY
V: TRBV15; J: TRBJ2-3; CDR3: ATSRDRQGKMDTQY
V: TRBV7-9; J: TRBJ2-7; CDR3: ATEGRVNGGGEQY
V: TRBV4-3; J: TRBJ2-3; CDR3: ASSQEVTRLAGGGDTQY
V: TRBV27; J: TRBJ2-1; CDR3: ASSLRNSNEQF
V: TRBV30; J: TRBJ1-5; CDR3: AWSVLGFDQPQH
V: TRBV2; J: TRBJ1-1; CDR3: ASSEFQIQNTEAF
V: TRBV7-9; J: TRBJ1-2; CDR3: ASSSAVGLYGYGYT
V: TRBV13; J: TRBJ2-7; CDR3: ASSSGLAYEQY
V: TRBV19; J: TRBJ1-5; CDR3: ASSDFTDQPQH
V: TRBV29-1; J: TRBJ1-4; CDR3: SVVDSATNEKLF
V: TRBV7-6; J: TRBJ2-7; CDR3: ASSRDRGLSYEQY
V: TRBV9; J: TRBJ2-1; CDR3: ASSVSGSSGASNEQF
V: TRBV6-5; J: TRBJ2-2; CDR3: ASTTILDAGELF
V: TRBV7-9; J: TRBJ2-1; CDR3: ASSPSGSPYNEQF
V: TRBV11-1; J: TRBJ2-2; CDR3: ASSLGRNKLAGELF
V: TRBV6-6; J: TRBJ2-7; CDR3: ASSYYRQGPFSEQY
V: TRBV29-1; J: TRBJ2-3; CDR3: SVFAGTGVDTQY
V: TRBV5-4; J: TRBJ2-1; CDR3: ASRLRGGAYNEQF
V: TRBV9; J: TRBJ2-1; CDR3: ASSVVQRGTGDYNEQF
V: TRBV19; J: TRBJ2-3; CDR3: ASSRTGTDTQY
V: TRBV11-3; J: TRBJ1-1; CDR3: ASSPSLNTEAF